The source of this TCR beta chain is a study of blood T cell repertoires in COVID-19. Study-wide context: The United States, Italy and Spain supplied acute and convalescent COVID-19 samples. The cDNA or gDNA used as material had been derived from T cells, B-cell-depleted T cells, or PBMCs.

Cohort assignment relied on participant-reported clinical history. The CDR3 extends over 14 amino acids. V was trimmed by 5 bases and J by 8 bases, leaving 15 bases between them. The germline CDR1 and CDR2 sequences are SEHNR and FQNEAQ (reference sequence). Original methodology: Quantification of nucleated cells was approximated via reference gene primer amplification. The data were produced by immunoSEQ multiplex PCR, yet TCRdb's version contains in-frame clones alone and is incomplete. V and J calls and clone size are as listed in that table; D and trimming were resolved from the DNA. The table includes under 400,000 clones, around 86% detected once.

The sequenced sample was PBMCs or T cells enriched from blood (not recorded which). This sequence was found in a middle-aged woman with acute COVID-19. This chain uses TRBV7-9 with TRBJ1-4; no reliable D call. The CDR3 region has the DNA TGTGCCAGCAGCGCGAGTTTAAGCAGGGAAAAACTGTTTTTT. Translating it yields CASSASLSREKLFF.